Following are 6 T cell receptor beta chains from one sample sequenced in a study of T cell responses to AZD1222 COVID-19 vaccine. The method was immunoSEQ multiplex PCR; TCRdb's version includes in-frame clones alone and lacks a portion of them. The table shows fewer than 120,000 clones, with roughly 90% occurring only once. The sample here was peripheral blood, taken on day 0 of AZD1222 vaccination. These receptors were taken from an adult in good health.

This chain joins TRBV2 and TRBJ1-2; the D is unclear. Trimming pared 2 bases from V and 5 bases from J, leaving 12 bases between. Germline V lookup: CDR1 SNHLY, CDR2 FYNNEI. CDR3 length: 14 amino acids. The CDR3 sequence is CASSEWVSPYGYTF. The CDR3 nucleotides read TGTGCCAGCAGTGAATGGGTCTCACCTTATGGCTACACCTTC. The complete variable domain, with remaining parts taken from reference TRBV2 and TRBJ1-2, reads EPEVTQTPSHQVTQMGQEVILRCVPISNHLYFYWYRQILGQKVEFLVSFYNNEISEKSEIFDDQFSVERPDGSNFTLKIRSTKLEDSAMYFCASSEWVSPYGYTFGSGTRLTVV.

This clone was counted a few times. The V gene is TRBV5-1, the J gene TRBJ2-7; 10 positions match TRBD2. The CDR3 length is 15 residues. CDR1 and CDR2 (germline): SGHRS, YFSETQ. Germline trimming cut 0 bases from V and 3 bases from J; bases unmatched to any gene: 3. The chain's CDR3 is CASSLALAGDYEQYF. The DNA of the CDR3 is TGCGCCAGCAGCTTGGCCCTAGCGGGAGACTACGAGCAGTACTTC.

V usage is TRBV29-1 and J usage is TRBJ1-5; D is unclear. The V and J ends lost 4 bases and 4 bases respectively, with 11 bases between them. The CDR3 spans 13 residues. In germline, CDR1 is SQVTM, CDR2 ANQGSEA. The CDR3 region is CSVVEGANQPQHF. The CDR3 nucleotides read TGCAGCGTTGTTGAAGGCGCTAATCAGCCCCAGCATTTT.

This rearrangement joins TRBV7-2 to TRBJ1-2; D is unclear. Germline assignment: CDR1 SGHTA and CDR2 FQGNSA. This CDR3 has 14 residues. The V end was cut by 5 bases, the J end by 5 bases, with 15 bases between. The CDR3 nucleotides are TGTGCCAGCAGCACCACCCAATCCGTATATGGCTACACCTTC. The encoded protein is CASSTTQSVYGYTF.

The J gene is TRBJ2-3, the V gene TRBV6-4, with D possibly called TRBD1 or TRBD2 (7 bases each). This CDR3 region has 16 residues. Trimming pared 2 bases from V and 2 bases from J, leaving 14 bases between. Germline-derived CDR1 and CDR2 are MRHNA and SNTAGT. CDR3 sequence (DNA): TGTGCCAGCAGTGACCAGGGGGGAGGGAACACAGATACGCAGTATTTT. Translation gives CASSDQGGGNTDTQYF.

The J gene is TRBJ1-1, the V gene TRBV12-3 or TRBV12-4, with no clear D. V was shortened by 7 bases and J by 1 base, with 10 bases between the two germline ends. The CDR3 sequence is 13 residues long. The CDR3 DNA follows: TGTGCCAGCAAACCGCGGCAGAACACTGAAGCTTTCTTT. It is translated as CASKPRQNTEAFF.